The present TCR beta chain was sequenced within a study of blood T cell repertoires in COVID-19. Study details: COVID-19 samples collected from the United States, Italy and Spain covered acute and convalescent phases. T cells, B-cell-depleted T cells, or PBMCs supplied cDNA or gDNA.

CDR3 length equals 14 residues. Per germline, CDR1 KGHDR and CDR2 SFDVKD. Trimming removed 4 bases from V and 1 base from J, with 9 bases in between. Original data processing: From reference gene primer amplification, estimates of nucleated cell counts were derived. Only in-frame clones appear in the TCRdb table, and some are missing; sequencing was by immunoSEQ multiplex PCR. V and J calls and clone size follow that table, whereas D and trimming were derived from the DNA. Of some 190,000 clones in the sample, 75% to 90% were seen once. The sample taken for sequencing was peripheral blood. The chain joins TRBV24-1 to TRBJ1-1; D perhaps matches TRBD1 (6 bases). The source of this sequence is a human donor with active or convalescent COVID-19. The donor label of this sample is uncertain. As DNA, the CDR3 is TGTGCCACCAGTGACACGACAGGGAACACTGAAGCTTTCTTT. Protein: CATSDTTGNTEAFF.